This T cell receptor (beta chain) originates from a study of early T cells in non-severe SARS-CoV-2 infection. This clonotype was detected ten times or more. Unique molecular identifiers (one per individual cDNA molecule) were attached. A single record per CDR3 protein comes from TCRdb applying MiXCR to the 5' RACE reads. The sample includes around 80,000 distinct CDR3 sequences, about 12% of them seen just once. The sample comprised whole blood. The source of this sequence is an adult who was a healthcare worker with PCR-confirmed SARS-CoV-2 infection or an uninfected control (not recorded which).

The CDR3 here is CASSHTNGGTGELFF. The CDR3 nucleotides read TGTGCCAGCAGTCATACAAATGGGGGCACCGGGGAGCTGTTTTTT. The chain has TRBV12-3 or TRBV12-4 and TRBJ2-2; perhaps D is TRBD1 or TRBD2 (5 bases each). Trimming took off 5 bases at V and 4 bases at J, with 14 bases between the two ends. This CDR3 region has 15 residues.